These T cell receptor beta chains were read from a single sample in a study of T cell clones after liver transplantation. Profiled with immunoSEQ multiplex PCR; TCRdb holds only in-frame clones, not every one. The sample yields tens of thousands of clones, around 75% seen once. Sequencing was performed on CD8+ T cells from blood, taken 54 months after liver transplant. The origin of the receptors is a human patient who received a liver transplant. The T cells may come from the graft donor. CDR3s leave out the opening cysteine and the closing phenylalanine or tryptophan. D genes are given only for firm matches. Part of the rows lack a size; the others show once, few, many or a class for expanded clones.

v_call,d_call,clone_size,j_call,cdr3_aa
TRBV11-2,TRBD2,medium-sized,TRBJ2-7,ASSFRLAGGPYPYEQY
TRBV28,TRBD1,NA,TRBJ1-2,ASSGRDRGGYGYT
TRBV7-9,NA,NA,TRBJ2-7,ASSLVMDSLEQY
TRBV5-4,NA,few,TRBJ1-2,ASSFRGDYGYT
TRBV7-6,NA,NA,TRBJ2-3,ASSLRWDTSTDTQY
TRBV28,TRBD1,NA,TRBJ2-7,ASSYTGTGDYEQY
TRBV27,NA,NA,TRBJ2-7,ASSWARGEITYEQY
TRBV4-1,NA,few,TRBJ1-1,ASSQDWGDTEAF
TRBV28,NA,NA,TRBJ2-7,ASSLERLGYEQY
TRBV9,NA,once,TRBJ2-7,ASSAGYGLNEQY
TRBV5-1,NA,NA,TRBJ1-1,ASSVTLEGNTEAF
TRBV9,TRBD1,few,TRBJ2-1,ASSSPPGQGNNEQF
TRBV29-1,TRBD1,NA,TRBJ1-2,SVVGGRQGRANYGYT
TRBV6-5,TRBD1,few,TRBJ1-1,ASSSTGGTEAF
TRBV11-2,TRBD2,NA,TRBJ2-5,ASSFPGLALNQETQY
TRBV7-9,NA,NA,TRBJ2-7,ASSLGGVYEQY
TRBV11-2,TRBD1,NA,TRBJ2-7,ASSLDPGTGLSYEQY
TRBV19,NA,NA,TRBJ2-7,ASSMASSYEQY
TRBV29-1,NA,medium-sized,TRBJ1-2,SVPTDYGYT
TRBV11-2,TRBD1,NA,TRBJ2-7,ASSLGTGRSYEQY
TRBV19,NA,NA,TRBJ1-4,ASSPNEKLF
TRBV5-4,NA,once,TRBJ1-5,ASSPDGVGNQPQH
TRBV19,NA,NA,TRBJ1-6,ASSIGVRVGNSPLH
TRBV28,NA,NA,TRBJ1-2,ASSLLGGQESYT
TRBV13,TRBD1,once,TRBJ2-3,ASSFPGQGRTDTQY
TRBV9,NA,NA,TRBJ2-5,ASSGGSGGGGSTQY
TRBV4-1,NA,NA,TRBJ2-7,ASSQEMAASTYEQY
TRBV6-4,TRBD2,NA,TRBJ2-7,ASSDLSGGRSFYEQY
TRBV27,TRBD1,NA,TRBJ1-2,ASSSWPGQGADGYT
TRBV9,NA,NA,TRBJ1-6,ASSPRDRRGSPLH
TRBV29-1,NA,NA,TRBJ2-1,SYEGLYHNEQF
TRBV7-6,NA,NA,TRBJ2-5,ASSLSGLTMETQY
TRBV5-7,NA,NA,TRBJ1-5,ASSLSQGNQPQH
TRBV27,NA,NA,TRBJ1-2,ASSLSARGSYGYT
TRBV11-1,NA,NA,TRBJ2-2,ASSISRNTGELF
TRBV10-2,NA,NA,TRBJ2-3,ASSVPSGVQY
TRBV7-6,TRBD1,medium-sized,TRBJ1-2,ASSQETGGKGGYT
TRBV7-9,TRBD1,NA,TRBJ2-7,ASSLFSDRGYEQY
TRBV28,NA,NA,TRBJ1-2,ASGKAGIYGYT
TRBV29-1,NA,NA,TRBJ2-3,SVDSTDTQY
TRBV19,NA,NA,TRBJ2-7,ASSMWWGDYEQY
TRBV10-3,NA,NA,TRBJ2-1,AISDGYNEQF
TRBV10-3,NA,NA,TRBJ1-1,AISESGGKTEAF
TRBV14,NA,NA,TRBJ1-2,ASSQYPGSNYGYT
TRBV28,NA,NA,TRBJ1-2,ASSRGRVDVYGYT
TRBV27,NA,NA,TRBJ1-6,ATLGRRQPVLNSPLH
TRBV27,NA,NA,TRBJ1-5,ASSSVGSNQPQH
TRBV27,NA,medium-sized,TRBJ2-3,ASRRTDTQY
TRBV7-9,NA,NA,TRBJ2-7,ASSFEGVYEQY
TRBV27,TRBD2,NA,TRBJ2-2,ASSTERGGGTGELF
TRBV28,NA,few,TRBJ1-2,ASRNREVRYGYT
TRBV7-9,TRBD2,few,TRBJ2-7,ATRIGGADEQY
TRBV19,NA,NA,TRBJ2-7,ASSTRDGSLYEQY
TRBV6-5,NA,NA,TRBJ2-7,ASSSGFEQY